This T cell receptor beta chain came from a study of CD8+ T cells in alopecia areata. Study in general: Each of the treated patients was given oral tofacitinib, 5 to 10 mg twice daily, for moderate-to-severe alopecia areata.

In regard to this clone: Antigen specificity is unknown.

Study conclusions and caveats: Many expanded lesional clones persisted during tofacitinib (in both scalp and blood). Sequenced scalp T cells also include alphabeta T cells resident in normal skin.

The sample's treatment: oral pan-JAK inhibitor, 5-10 mg twice daily. The CDR3 runs 13 residues. The V end lost 3 bases, the J end lost 1 base, and 9 bases lay between the germline ends. Germline values: CDR1 SQVTM, CDR2 ANQGSEA. After isolation, RNA underwent reverse transcription to generate cDNA as the sequencing template. TCRdb's table, derived via immunoSEQ multiplex PCR, lists solely in-frame clones and lacks some. This table holds more than 140,000 clones, roughly nine tenths found once. The chain uses TRBV29-1 and TRBJ1-2; D uncertain. The TCR comes from a human donor with alopecia areata. The sequencing used CD8+ T cells sorted from blood, collected at week 4, from a patient treated with tofacitinib. The CDR3 protein is CSVDRPNNYGYTF. CDR3 sequence (DNA): TGCAGCGTTGACAGGCCGAATAACTATGGCTACACCTTC.